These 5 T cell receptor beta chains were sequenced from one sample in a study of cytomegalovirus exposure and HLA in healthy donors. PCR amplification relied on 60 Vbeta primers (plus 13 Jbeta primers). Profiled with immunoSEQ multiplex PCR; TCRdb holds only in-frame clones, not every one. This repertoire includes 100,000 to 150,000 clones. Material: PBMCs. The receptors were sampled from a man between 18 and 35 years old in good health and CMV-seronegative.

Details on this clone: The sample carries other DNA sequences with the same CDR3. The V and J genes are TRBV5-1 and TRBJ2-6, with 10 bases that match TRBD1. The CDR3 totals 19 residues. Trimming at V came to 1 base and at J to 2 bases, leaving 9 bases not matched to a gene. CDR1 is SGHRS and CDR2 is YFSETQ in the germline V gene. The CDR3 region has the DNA TGCGCCAGCAGCTTGTGGGGACAGGGGAATCAGGCTGGGGCCAACGTCCTGACTTTC. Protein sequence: CASSLWGQGNQAGANVLTF.

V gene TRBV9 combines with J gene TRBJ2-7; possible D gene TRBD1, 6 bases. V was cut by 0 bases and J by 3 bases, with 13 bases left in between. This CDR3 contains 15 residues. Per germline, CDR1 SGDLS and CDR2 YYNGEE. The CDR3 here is CASSVGPGAVYEQYF. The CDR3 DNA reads TGTGCCAGCAGCGTAGGCCCAGGGGCTGTCTACGAGCAGTACTTC.

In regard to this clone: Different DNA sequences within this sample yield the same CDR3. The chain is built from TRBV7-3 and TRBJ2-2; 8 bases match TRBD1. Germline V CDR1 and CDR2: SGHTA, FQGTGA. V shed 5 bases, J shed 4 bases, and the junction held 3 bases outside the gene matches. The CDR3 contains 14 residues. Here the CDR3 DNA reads TGTGCCAGCAGCACCACAGGGGGCACCGGGGAGCTGTTTTTT. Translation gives CASSTTGGTGELFF.

The CDR3 DNA reads as TGTGCCACCAGCAGTGAAGGGACAGGTCGTCGGACCCAGTACTTC. As protein: CATSSEGTGRRTQYF. The chain joins TRBV15 to TRBJ2-5; TRBD1 aligns across 8 bases. The CDR3 is 15 amino acids. Germline V lookup: CDR1 LNHNV, CDR2 YYDKDF (reference sequence). V shed 3 bases and J 7 bases; nucleotides not matched to a gene: 10.

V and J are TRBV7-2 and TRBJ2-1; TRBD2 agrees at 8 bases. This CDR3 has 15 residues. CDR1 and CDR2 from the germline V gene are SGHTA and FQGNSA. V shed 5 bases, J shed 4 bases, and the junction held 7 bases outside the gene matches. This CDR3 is CASSTGGGQYNEQFF. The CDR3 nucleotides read TGTGCCAGCAGCACCGGGGGGGGCCAGTACAATGAGCAGTTCTTC.